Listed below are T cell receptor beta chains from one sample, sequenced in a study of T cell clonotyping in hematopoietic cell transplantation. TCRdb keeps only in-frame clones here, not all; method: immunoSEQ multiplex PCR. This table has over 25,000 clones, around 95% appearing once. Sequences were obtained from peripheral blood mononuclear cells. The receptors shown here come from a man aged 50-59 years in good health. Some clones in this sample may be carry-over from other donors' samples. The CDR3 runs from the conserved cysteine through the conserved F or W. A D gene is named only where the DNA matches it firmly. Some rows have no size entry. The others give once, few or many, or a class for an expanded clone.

CDR3: CASIWTLDTGELFF
DNA: TGTGCCAGCATTTGGACACTCGACACCGGGGAGCTGTTTTTT
D: -
V: TRBV7-6
length: 14
J: TRBJ2-2
size: -

CDR3: CASSQAGTGLEQYF
DNA: TGCGCCAGCAGCCAAGCCGGGACAGGGCTGGAGCAGTACTTC
D: TRBD1
V: TRBV5-1
length: 14
J: TRBJ2-7
size: once

CDR3: CASSFDPAPYGYTF
DNA: TGCGCCAGCAGCTTCGATCCCGCCCCCTATGGCTACACCTTC
D: -
V: TRBV5-1
length: 14
J: TRBJ1-2
size: -

CDR3: CATSRDVSAARIAKNIQYF
DNA: TGTGCCACCAGCAGAGATGTATCGGCAGCCAGAATAGCCAAAAACATTCAGTACTTC
D: -
V: TRBV15
length: 19
J: TRBJ2-4
size: once

CDR3: CSVEGPRNTEAFF
DNA: TGCAGCGTCGAAGGTCCTAGGAACACTGAAGCTTTCTTT
D: -
V: TRBV29-1
length: 13
J: TRBJ1-1
size: -

CDR3: CVTGLNGELFF
DNA: TGTGTGACAGGGTTGAACGGGGAGCTGTTTTTT
D: TRBD1
V: TRBV28
length: 11
J: TRBJ2-2
size: -

CDR3: CASSVRSGNTIYF
DNA: TGTGCCAGCAGCGTCCGCTCTGGAAACACCATATATTTT
D: -
V: TRBV7-2
length: 13
J: TRBJ1-3
size: -

CDR3: CATRLLGRTETQYF
DNA: TGTGCCACCCGTCTTCTGGGGCGGACGGAGACCCAGTACTTC
D: -
V: TRBV6-6
length: 14
J: TRBJ2-5
size: -

CDR3: CASSPGRFMNTEAFF
DNA: TGTGCCAGTAGCCCGGGACGGTTCATGAACACTGAAGCTTTCTTT
D: -
V: TRBV19
length: 15
J: TRBJ1-1
size: -

CDR3: CASSVTGDNTEAFF
DNA: TGCGCCAGCAGCGTTACAGGGGACAACACTGAAGCTTTCTTT
D: TRBD1
V: TRBV5-1
length: 14
J: TRBJ1-1
size: -

CDR3: CASSDVRGLAEAFF
DNA: TGTGCCAGCAGTGACGTCAGGGGGCTGGCTGAAGCTTTCTTT
D: TRBD1
V: TRBV6-5
length: 14
J: TRBJ1-1
size: -

CDR3: CASSHKLVQDSNYGYTF
DNA: TGCGCCAGCAGCCATAAATTGGTACAGGATAGTAACTATGGCTACACCTTC
D: -
V: TRBV4-1
length: 17
J: TRBJ1-2
size: -

CDR3: CASSQPGLAGVDTQYF
DNA: TGTGCCAGCAGCCAACCAGGACTAGCGGGGGTGGATACGCAGTATTTT
D: TRBD2
V: TRBV14
length: 16
J: TRBJ2-3
size: once

CDR3: CASSIDRWGYGYTF
DNA: TGTGCCAGTAGTATTGACAGGTGGGGATATGGCTACACCTTC
D: -
V: TRBV19
length: 14
J: TRBJ1-2
size: -

CDR3: CASLGRGKPQHF
DNA: TGTGCCAGCCTGGGACGCGGGAAGCCCCAGCATTTT
D: -
V: TRBV28
length: 12
J: TRBJ1-5
size: -

CDR3: CASSVEPGRNTEAFF
DNA: TGTGCCAGCAGCGTAGAACCAGGGCGGAACACTGAAGCTTTCTTT
D: -
V: TRBV9
length: 15
J: TRBJ1-1
size: -

CDR3: CASSARKYAYNEQFF
DNA: TGCGCCAGCAGTGCCCGGAAGTACGCCTACAATGAGCAGTTCTTC
D: -
V: TRBV10-2
length: 15
J: TRBJ2-1
size: -

CDR3: CASERDSPYNEQFF
DNA: TGTGCCAGTGAACGGGACAGCCCGTACAATGAGCAGTTCTTC
D: TRBD1
V: TRBV19
length: 14
J: TRBJ2-1
size: -

CDR3: CASSPRRDYSNQPQHF
DNA: TGTGCCAGCAGCCCGAGACGGGATTATAGCAATCAGCCCCAGCATTTT
D: -
V: TRBV28
length: 16
J: TRBJ1-5
size: -

CDR3: CASSRGGEGGYTF
DNA: TGTGCCAGCAGCCGCGGGGGGGAGGGAGGCTACACCTTC
D: -
V: TRBV7-2
length: 13
J: TRBJ1-2
size: -

CDR3: CAWRKAGQGNVYGYTF
DNA: TGTGCCTGGAGAAAGGCGGGACAGGGAAATGTCTATGGCTACACCTTC
D: TRBD1
V: TRBV30
length: 16
J: TRBJ1-2
size: -

CDR3: CASSVGLGGRDNSPLHF
DNA: TGTGCCAGCAGCGTAGGCCTAGGGGGCCGGGATAATTCACCCCTCCACTTT
D: TRBD1
V: TRBV9
length: 17
J: TRBJ1-6
size: -

CDR3: CASRRVSGRTPNYGYTF
DNA: TGTGCCAGCAGACGGGTATCGGGACGGACTCCTAACTATGGCTACACCTTC
D: -
V: TRBV11-2
length: 17
J: TRBJ1-2
size: -

CDR3: CASSWGQGAGNEQFF
DNA: TGTGCCAGCAGCTGGGGACAGGGGGCTGGCAATGAGCAGTTCTTC
D: TRBD1
V: TRBV11-3
length: 15
J: TRBJ2-1
size: -

CDR3: CASSTGPSTDTQYF
DNA: TGTGCCAGTAGTACTGGCCCCTCCACAGATACGCAGTATTTT
D: -
V: TRBV19
length: 14
J: TRBJ2-3
size: -

CDR3: CASSLGLFPETISNQPQHF
DNA: TGTGCCAGCAGCTTGGGTCTTTTCCCCGAAACAATTAGCAATCAGCCCCAGCATTTT
D: -
V: TRBV5-8
length: 19
J: TRBJ1-5
size: once

CDR3: CASSGLVLDTQYF
DNA: TGTGCCAGTAGCGGACTAGTTCTAGATACGCAGTATTTT
D: TRBD2
V: TRBV19
length: 13
J: TRBJ2-3
size: -

CDR3: CASSPPMWPREQYF
DNA: TGTGCCAGCAGCCCGCCGATGTGGCCTCGTGAGCAGTACTTC
D: -
V: TRBV13
length: 14
J: TRBJ2-7
size: -

CDR3: CASSNALKGRLDSPLHF
DNA: TGTGCCAGCAGCAATGCCCTAAAGGGACGGCTAGACTCACCCCTCCACTTT
D: -
V: TRBV7-6
length: 17
J: TRBJ1-6
size: -

CDR3: CASSFASAKNIQYF
DNA: TGTGCCAGCAGCTTCGCCTCAGCCAAAAACATTCAGTACTTC
D: -
V: TRBV7-2
length: 14
J: TRBJ2-4
size: -

CDR3: CASSLESGAYNYGYTF
DNA: TGTGCCAGCAGCTTAGAGTCGGGCGCTTATAACTATGGCTACACCTTC
D: -
V: TRBV11-2
length: 16
J: TRBJ1-2
size: -

CDR3: CASSLGRSNEKLFF
DNA: TGTGCCAGCAGTTTGGGGAGGTCTAATGAAAAACTGTTTTTT
D: -
V: TRBV28
length: 14
J: TRBJ1-4
size: -

CDR3: CASSIHPGPTGFGSPLHF
DNA: TGTGCCAGTAGTATACACCCCGGTCCGACAGGGTTTGGTTCACCCCTCCACTTT
D: TRBD1
V: TRBV19
length: 18
J: TRBJ1-6
size: -

CDR3: CASSLGQAAGYEQYF
DNA: TGTGCCAGCAGCTTAGGACAGGCTGCGGGCTACGAGCAGTACTTC
D: -
V: TRBV7-9
length: 15
J: TRBJ2-7
size: -